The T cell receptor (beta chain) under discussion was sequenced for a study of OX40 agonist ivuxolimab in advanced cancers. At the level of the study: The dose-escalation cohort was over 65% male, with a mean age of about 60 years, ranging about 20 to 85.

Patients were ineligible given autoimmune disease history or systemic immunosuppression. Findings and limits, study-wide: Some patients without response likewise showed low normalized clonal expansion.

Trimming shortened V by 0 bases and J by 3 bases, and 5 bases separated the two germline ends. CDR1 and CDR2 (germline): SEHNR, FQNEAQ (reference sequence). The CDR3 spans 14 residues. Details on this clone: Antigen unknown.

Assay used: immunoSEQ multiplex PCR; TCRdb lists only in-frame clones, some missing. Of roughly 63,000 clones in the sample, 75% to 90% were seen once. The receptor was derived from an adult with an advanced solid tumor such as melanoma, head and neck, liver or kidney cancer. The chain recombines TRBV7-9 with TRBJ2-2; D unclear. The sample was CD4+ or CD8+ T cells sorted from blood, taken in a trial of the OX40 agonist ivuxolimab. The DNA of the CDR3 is TGTGCCAGCAGCTTAGCGGACGACACCGGGGAGCTGTTTTTT. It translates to CASSLADDTGELFF.